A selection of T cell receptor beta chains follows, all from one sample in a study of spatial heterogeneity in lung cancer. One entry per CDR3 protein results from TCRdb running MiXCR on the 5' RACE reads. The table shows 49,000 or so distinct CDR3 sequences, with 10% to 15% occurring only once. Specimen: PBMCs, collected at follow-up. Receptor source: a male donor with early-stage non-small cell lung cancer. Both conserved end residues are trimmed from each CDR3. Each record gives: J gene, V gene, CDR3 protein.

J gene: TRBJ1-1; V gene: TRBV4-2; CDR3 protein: ASSQDRGLRVENTEAF
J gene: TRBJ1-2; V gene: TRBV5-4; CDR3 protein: ASSDGSKNAFGYT
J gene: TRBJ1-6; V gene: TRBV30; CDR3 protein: AWSRTGDYSPLH
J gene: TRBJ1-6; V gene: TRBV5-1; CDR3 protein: ASSLSSLGENSPLH
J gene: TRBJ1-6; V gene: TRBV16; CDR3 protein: ASSERNYNSPLH
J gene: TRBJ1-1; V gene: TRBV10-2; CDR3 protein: ASSEPGTNTEAF
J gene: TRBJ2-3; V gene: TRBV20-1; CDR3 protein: SARGGANTDTQY
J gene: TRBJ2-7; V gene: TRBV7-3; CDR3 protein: ASSPGDRAPYEQY
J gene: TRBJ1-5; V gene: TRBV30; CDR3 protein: AWSHTGPNQPQH
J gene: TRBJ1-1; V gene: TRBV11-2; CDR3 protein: ASSLTVMNTEAF
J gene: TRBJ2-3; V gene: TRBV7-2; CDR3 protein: ASTGRIISTDTQY